This T cell receptor beta chain came from a study of shared T cell receptors in the human thymus. In germline, CDR1 is SGHVS, CDR2 FQNEAQ. V lost 2 bases and J 6 bases, leaving 19 bases between the germline ends. The CDR3 consists of 17 residues. TCRdb's copy holds only in-frame clones and misses some; the assay was immunoSEQ multiplex PCR. This sample carries some 700,000 clones, approximately 85% of them seen once, and the ten largest clones take roughly 0.01%. This same sample was also part of a study on human thymus T cells.

The clonotype originates from a girl under three years old with a congenital heart defect. The sequenced sample consisted of thymocytes. This rearrangement joins TRBV7-8 to TRBJ2-2; TRBD2 is a possible D gene (5 bases). Here the CDR3 reads CASSLSARAGGSGELFF. The CDR3 nucleotides are TGTGCCAGCAGCTTATCGGCTAGGGCGGGTGGGTCCGGGGAGCTGTTTTTT.